This T cell receptor beta chain is drawn from a study of T-cell memory formation after mild COVID-19 (dated by TCRdb to the early 2020s). About the study as a whole: TCR sequence clusters from the two donors were found to be largely donor specific. In two donors, T-cell clones that expanded and contracted after mild COVID-19 were tracked by sequencing TCRalpha and TCRbeta repertoires over time. The cohort was made up of two young adult volunteers, one female and one male, who were previously healthy. Results and caveats for the whole study, not just this receptor: The detection of some responding clones in pre-infection memory suggests that pre-existing cross-reactive memory T cells joined the SARS-CoV-2 response. Only a couple of mild cases were covered by the study, and larger cohorts that include severe cases with pre-infection samples were considered necessary. Contracting CD4+ clones were located mainly in the CM and EM memory subsets, whereas CD8+ clones were found to be enriched in EMRA. Clones that contracted from day 15 to 85 showed balanced CD4/CD8 phenotypes, whereas a second wave of clones that expanded from day 15 to 37 leaned towards CD4+. The second-wave clones that peaked on day 37 were not confirmed to be SARS-CoV-2 specific.

The data were produced on an Illumina NovaSeq 6000. cDNA libraries for TCRalpha and TCRbeta were prepared by 5'RACE using constant-segment primers, with sample barcodes and unique molecular identifiers added. RNA was extracted from every sample with Trizol reagent. Amplification of the libraries took two PCR steps, and the second step added a second sample barcode plus Illumina TruSeq adapters. The libraries were sequenced on an Illumina NovaSeq using 2 x 150 bp paired-end reads. As for the authors' bioinformatics: The reads were demultiplexed and collapsed into UMI-guided consensus sequences using migec v1.2.7. Using mixcr v2.1.11, UMI consensuses were aligned to TRA and TRB V and J templates and then assembled into clonotypes. Expanded or contracted clonotypes were those called significant by both edgeR and NoisET, with noise models trained on biological replicates. For edgeR calls, a false discovery rate-adjusted p below 0.01 and a log2 fold-change threshold of 1 were applied. PCA with hierarchical clustering of max-normalized trajectories of the 1000 most abundant clonotypes was used as exploratory dynamics analysis. The CD4 or CD8 phenotype of responding clones was assigned using the separately sequenced CD4+ and CD8+ repertoires. The raw public data were reprocessed by TCRdb itself: fastp quality trimming at Q25, MiXCR clonotype calling, in-frame beta chains only. Rows matching on CDR3 protein sequence are summarized as one entry with the most common DNA and genes. For this entry, the V and J calls and clone size follow TCRdb and not the study's own pipeline. The sample contains 100,000 or so distinct CDR3 sequences, 8.5% to 14% of them found a single time. Approximately 40% of the sample goes to the ten largest clones.

In regard to this clonotype: Which antigen it targets is not known. Per-base qualities were not stored, and no clone one base away is much larger.

V drops 3 bases and J drops 10 bases, leaving 18 bases in between. The CDR3, cysteine through phenylalanine, is 15 amino acids long. Only the CDR3 region is kept as DNA, spanning 45 bases read in frame from base 1. CDR1 and CDR2 (LGHNA, YNFKEQ) derive from the germline V gene. PBMCs were isolated by Ficoll-Paque density gradient centrifugation. The source is a man aged 18 to 29 who had mild COVID-19 (a few samples of this study predate the infection). The sample titles of this study are shuffled in the database, so cell type and time point are left out; the donor was told from shared clones. Sequencing was done on a sample of PBMCs or a T cell subset sorted from them (not recorded which). The rearrangement joined TRBV4-2 to TRBJ1-4; possibly the D gene is TRBD1, per 5 matching bases. In nucleotides, the sequence is TGTGCCAGCAGCCAGGGGGACGAATATTCTGGAAAACTGTTTTTT. It codes for CASSQGDEYSGKLFF.